The clone carrying this T cell receptor beta chain was observed a handful of times. As handled by the study authors: How many nucleated cells were present was estimated from reference gene primer amplification. TCRdb's table, derived via immunoSEQ multiplex PCR, lists solely in-frame clones and lacks some. From that table come the V and J calls and clone size; the DNA was used to work out D and trimming. The sample carries roughly 70,000 clones, about 88% recorded once. Per the germline V gene, CDR1 is SGHTA and CDR2 is FQGTGA. Germline trimming cut 7 bases from V and 4 bases from J; bases unmatched to any gene: 6. This CDR3 is 14 amino acids long. The record originates from a study of blood T cell repertoires in COVID-19.

This clonotype was obtained from a man aged 45-65 years with acute or convalescent COVID-19. The chain couples TRBV7-3 to TRBJ2-2; 7 positions match TRBD2. The sequencing sample was made of peripheral blood. Here the CDR3 reads CASTRLAGTGELFF. For the CDR3, the DNA is TGTGCCAGCACCCGACTAGCTGGCACCGGGGAGCTGTTTTTT.